This T cell receptor beta chain was obtained from a study of early T cells in non-severe SARS-CoV-2 infection (dated by TCRdb to the early 2020s). Concerning the study at large: Because TCR sequencing was done on bulk RNA from unsorted whole blood, the alpha and beta chains could not be paired.

On this clonotype itself: The clone's antigen remains unknown. Per-nucleotide qualities are absent, and no much larger clonotype sits a single base away.

The study was a case-control design nested within a healthcare worker cohort in London, UK, with weekly nasopharyngeal swab PCR tests and blood sampling. Healthcare workers were recruited between 23 and 31 March 2020, during the week of the UK lockdown, and were followed weekly for up to about 15 weeks. The library relied on 5' RACE. TCRdb shows the sequencer as NextSeq 500. In the TCR library protocol, unique molecular identifiers were attached to individual cDNA molecules to correct for PCR bias and sequencing error. Sequencing covered both TCR alpha and beta chains, and within each sample the abundances of alpha and beta sequences were tightly co-correlated. On the study's bioinformatics: Decombinator V4 was used to annotate TCR sequences for V gene, J gene and CDR3. TCRs were defined as expanded if a significant change between any two time points was detected under a Poisson model with p below 0.0001. TCR abundances were normalised to the total number of TCRs sequenced per sample and were expressed as counts per million. TRAV1-2 paired with TRAJ12, TRAJ20 or TRAJ33 defined MAIT TCRs, while TRAV10 paired with TRAJ18 defined iNKT TCRs. VDJdb, accessed 1 November 2021, was searched for CMV, EBV and SARS-CoV-2 annotated TCRs, excluding TCRs annotated for multiple antigens. TCRdb trimmed public reads at Q25 via fastp, called clones via MiXCR and kept in-frame beta chains. One record per CDR3 amino acid sequence lists the most common genes and DNA. TCRdb's processing, not the authors' own work, is the source of the V and J calls. The sample includes 60,000 to 75,000 distinct CDR3 sequences, with roughly 11% observed a single time. The ten largest account for 5.7% of the sample.

The germline V gene gives CDR1 as MNHEY and CDR2 as SVGEGT. V loses 4 bases, J loses 2 bases, and the germline ends lie 5 bases apart. The CDR3 covers 12 residues, taking in both the cysteine and the phenylalanine. Just CDR3 DNA is preserved here, 36 bases in frame from base 1. The research as a whole found: VDJdb matching was skewed toward anti-spike CD8 responses and likely underestimated virus-specific expansions, missing private and CD4 specificities.

The sequences come from whole blood, collected at baseline. The V gene is TRBV6-2 or TRBV6-3 and the J gene is TRBJ1-1, with the D gene uncertain. The TCR was taken from an adult who was a healthcare worker with PCR-confirmed SARS-CoV-2 infection or an uninfected control (not recorded which). The CDR3 corresponds to CASSSANTEAFF. The sequenced DNA: TGTGCCAGCAGTTCAGCAAACACTGAAGCTTTCTTT.